The present T cell receptor beta chain was sequenced within a study of T cell repertoires in cytomegalovirus infection (dated by TCRdb to between 2018 and 2021). Notes on the research overall: Recently identified HLA-C-restricted CMV epitopes, whose presentation resists viral immunomodulation, were targeted by peptide stimulations together with well-studied HLA-B-restricted epitopes. Donor HLA type was relevant to the analysis, as public TCR beta signatures indicated carriage of CMV infection together with the matching HLA type. The paper as a whole reports these results and caveats: The ex vivo response was dominated by HLA-C-restricted CMV-specific TCR beta clonotypes, which also provided the single most frequent clonotype in two of eight donors. Carriers of CMV infection plus the relevant HLA type were discriminated by the cumulative frequency of public TCR beta family members in the study cohort and in an independent roughly 320-donor cohort.

Remarks on this clonotype: Its antigen remains unidentified. The record has no base qualities; no much larger clone is one base away.

The germline ends are 21 bases apart after V is trimmed by 1 base and J by 0 bases. From its cysteine to its phenylalanine, the CDR3 spans 19 amino acids. Just the 57-base CDR3 DNA is kept, in frame starting at base 1. The germline V gene (reference sequence) provides CDR1 MNHEY and CDR2 SMNVEV. The treatment or condition label of this sample denotes: in vitro stimulation with specific CMV peptide epitopes to enrich CMV-specific T cells. The data were produced on an Illumina HiSeq 1500. TCRdb reprocessed the public reads (quality trimming at Q25 with fastp, clone calling with MiXCR) and kept in-frame beta chains. Each entry is one CDR3 protein sequence, shown with its most common DNA and genes. The sample table lists tens of thousands of distinct CDR3 sequences, more than 20% of them with a count of one. Jointly, the top ten make up approximately 51% of the sample.

Sequencing was performed on CD8+ T cells from cultured PBMCs, taken from culture after CMV antigen stimulation. The rearrangement combines TRBV27 with TRBJ1-2; the D gene cannot be resolved reliably. The clonotype was recovered from a human donor in good health (CMV status not recorded). Some clones in this sample may be carry-over from other donors' samples. The CDR3 loop reads CASSLFTPGQSNSNYGYTF. The DNA sequence follows: TGTGCCAGCAGTTTATTTACCCCCGGGCAGTCCAATTCTAACTATGGCTACACCTTC.